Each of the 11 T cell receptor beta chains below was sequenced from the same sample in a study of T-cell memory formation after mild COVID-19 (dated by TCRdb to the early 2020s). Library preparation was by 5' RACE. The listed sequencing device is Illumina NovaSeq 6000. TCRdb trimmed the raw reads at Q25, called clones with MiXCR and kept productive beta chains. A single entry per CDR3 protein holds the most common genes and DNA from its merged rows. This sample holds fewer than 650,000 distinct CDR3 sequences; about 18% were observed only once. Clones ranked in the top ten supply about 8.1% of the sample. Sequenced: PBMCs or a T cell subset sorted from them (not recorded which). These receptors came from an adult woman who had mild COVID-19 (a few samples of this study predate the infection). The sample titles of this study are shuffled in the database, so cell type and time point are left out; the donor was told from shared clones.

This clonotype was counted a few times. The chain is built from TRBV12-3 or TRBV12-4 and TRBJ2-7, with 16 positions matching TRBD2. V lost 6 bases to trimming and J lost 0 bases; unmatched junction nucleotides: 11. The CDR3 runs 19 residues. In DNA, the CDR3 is TGTGCCAGCAGGTTATCCGGGACTAGCGGGAGGGGGAGCTCCTACGAGCAGTACTTC. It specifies CASRLSGTSGRGSSYEQYF.

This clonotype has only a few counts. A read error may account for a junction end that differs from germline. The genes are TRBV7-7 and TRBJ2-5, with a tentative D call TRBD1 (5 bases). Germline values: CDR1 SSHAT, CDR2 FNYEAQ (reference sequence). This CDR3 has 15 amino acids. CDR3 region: CASSLAAGHQETQYF. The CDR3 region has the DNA TGTGCTAGCAGCTTAGCAGCAGGGCACCAAGAGACCCAGTACTTC.

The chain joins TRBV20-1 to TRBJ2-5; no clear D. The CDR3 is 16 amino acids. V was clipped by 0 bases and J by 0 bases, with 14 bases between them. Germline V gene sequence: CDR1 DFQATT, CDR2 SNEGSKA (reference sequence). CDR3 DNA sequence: TGCAGTGCTAGAGATCGATCTTCAGAGTACCAAGAGACCCAGTACTTC. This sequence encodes CSARDRSSEYQETQYF.

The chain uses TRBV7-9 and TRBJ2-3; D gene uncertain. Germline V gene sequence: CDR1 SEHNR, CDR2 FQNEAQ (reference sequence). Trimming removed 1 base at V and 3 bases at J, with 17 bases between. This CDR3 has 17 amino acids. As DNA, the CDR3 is TGTGCCAGCAGCTTAGGATTCGTTGGGCCCACTACAGATACGCAGTATTTT. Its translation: CASSLGFVGPTTDTQYF.

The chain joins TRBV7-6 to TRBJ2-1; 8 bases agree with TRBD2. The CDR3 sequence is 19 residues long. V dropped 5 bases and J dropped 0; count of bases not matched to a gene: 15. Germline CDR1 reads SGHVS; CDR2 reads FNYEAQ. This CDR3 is CASSLLAGGPYSSYNEQFF. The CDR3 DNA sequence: TGTGCCAGCAGCCTCTTGGCGGGAGGACCCTATAGCTCCTACAATGAGCAGTTCTTC.

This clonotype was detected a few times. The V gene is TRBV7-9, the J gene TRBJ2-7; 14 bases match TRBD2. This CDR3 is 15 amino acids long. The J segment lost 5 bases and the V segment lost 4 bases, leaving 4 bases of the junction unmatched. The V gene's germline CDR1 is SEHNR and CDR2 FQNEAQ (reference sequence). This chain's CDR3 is CASSYGTSGGNEQYF. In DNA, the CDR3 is TGTGCCAGCAGCTACGGGACTAGCGGGGGAAACGAGCAGTACTTC. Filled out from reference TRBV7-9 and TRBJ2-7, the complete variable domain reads DTGVSQNPRHKITKRGQNVTFRCDPISEHNRLYWYRQTLGQGPEFLTYFQNEAQLEKSRLLSDRFSAERPKGSFSTLEIQRTEQGDSAMYLCASSYGTSGGNEQYFGPGTRLTVT.

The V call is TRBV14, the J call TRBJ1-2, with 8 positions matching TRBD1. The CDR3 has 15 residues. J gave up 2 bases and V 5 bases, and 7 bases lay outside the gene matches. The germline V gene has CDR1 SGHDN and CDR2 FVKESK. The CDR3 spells CASSIRTGPNYGYTF. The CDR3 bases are TGTGCCAGCAGCATCCGGACAGGGCCAAACTATGGCTACACCTTC.

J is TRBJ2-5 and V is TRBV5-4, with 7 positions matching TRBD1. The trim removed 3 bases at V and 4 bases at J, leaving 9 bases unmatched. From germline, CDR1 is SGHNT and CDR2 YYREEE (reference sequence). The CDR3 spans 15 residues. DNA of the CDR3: TGTGCCAGCAGCTCGATCGGACAGGCCGGAGAGACCCAGTACTTC. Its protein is CASSSIGQAGETQYF.

The CDR3 is CASHGRGQLRAGALPTYEQYF. The CDR3 DNA sequence: TGTGCCAGCCATGGGAGAGGACAATTAAGGGCAGGGGCGCTCCCAACCTACGAGCAGTACTTC. The rearrangement joins TRBV12-3 or TRBV12-4 to TRBJ2-7; a weak D match, TRBD1 (6 bases). V was clipped by 8 bases and J by 2 bases, with 37 bases between them. The CDR3 is 21 amino acids.

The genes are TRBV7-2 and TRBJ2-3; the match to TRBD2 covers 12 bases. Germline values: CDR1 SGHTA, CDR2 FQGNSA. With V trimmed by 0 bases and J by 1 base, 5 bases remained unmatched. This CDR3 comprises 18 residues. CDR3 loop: CASSLALAGGGGTDTQYF. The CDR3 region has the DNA TGTGCCAGCAGCTTAGCACTAGCGGGGGGCGGGGGCACAGATACGCAGTATTTT.

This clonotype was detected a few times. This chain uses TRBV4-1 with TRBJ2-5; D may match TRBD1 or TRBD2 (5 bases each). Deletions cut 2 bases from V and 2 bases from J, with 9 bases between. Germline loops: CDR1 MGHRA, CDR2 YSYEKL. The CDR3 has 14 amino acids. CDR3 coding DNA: TGCGCCAGCAGCCAATTCTGGGGGCAAGAGACCCAGTACTTC. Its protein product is CASSQFWGQETQYF.